This T cell receptor (beta chain) is from a study of early T cells in non-severe SARS-CoV-2 infection. The CDR3 runs to 13 residues. V dropped 1 base and J dropped 9 bases, with 13 bases sitting between them. Per germline, CDR1 MNHNS and CDR2 SASEGT. Attachment of unique molecular identifiers was made to individual cDNA molecules. TCRdb called the 5' RACE reads again in MiXCR, with one record for every CDR3 protein. This table holds 75,000 to 100,000 distinct CDR3 sequences, roughly 15% found once. In its sample, this clonotype was seen a few times. This chain links TRBV6-1 with TRBJ2-7; D call uncertain. The sequencing input was whole blood. The source of this sequence is an adult who was a healthcare worker with PCR-confirmed SARS-CoV-2 infection or an uninfected control (not recorded which). The CDR3 spells CASSEGPVRGQYV. The CDR3 DNA follows: TGTGCCAGCAGTGAAGGGCCGGTCCGAGGGCAGTACGTC.